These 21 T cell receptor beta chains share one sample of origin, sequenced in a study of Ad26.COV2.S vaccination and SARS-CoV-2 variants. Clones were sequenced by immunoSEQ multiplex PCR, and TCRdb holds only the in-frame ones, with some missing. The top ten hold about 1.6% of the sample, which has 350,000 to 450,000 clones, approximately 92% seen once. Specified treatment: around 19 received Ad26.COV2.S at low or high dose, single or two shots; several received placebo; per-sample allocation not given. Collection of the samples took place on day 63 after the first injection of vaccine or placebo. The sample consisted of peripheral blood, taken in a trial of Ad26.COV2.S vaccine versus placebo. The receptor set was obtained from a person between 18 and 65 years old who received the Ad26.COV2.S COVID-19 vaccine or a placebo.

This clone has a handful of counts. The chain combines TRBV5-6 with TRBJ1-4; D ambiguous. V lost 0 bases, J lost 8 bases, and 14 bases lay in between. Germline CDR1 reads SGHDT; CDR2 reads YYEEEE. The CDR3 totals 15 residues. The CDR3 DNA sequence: TGTGCCAGCAGCTTGGCCGGGTCGTCCAAGGAAAAACTGTTTTTT. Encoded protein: CASSLAGSSKEKLFF.

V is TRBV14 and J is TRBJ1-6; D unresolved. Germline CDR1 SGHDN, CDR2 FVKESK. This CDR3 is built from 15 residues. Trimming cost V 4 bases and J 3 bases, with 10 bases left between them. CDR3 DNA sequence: TGTGCCAGCAGCCCCCCCGGGTACTATAATTCACCCCTCCACTTT. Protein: CASSPPGYYNSPLHF.

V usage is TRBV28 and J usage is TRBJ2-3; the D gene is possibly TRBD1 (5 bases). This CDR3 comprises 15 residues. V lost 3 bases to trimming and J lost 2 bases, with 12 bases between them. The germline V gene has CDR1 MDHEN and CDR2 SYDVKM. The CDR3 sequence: CASSFQGEVTDTQYF. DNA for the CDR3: TGTGCCAGCAGTTTTCAGGGTGAGGTCACAGATACGCAGTATTTT.

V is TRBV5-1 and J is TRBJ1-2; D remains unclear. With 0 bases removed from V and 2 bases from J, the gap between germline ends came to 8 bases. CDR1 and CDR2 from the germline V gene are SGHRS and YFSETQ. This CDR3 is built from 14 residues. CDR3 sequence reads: CASSLDSKNYGYTF. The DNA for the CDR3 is TGCGCCAGCAGCTTGGACTCAAAAAACTATGGCTACACCTTC.

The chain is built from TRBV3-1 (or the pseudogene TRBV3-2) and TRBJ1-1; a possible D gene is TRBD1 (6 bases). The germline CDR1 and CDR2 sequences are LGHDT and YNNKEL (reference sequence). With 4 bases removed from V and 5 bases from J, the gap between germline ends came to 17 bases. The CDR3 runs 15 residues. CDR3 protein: CASSPSDRERTEAFF. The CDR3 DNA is TGTGCCAGCAGCCCCTCGGACAGAGAGAGGACTGAAGCTTTCTTT.

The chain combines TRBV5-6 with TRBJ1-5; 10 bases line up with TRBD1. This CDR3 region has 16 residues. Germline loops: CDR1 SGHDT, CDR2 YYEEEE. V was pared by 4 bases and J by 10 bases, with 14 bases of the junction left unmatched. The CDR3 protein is CASSRMDRGTRGPQHF. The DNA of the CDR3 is TGTGCCAGCAGCCGAATGGACAGGGGGACCCGTGGACCCCAGCATTTT. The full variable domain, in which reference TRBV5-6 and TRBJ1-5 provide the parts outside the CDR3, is DAGVTQSPTHLIKTRGQQVTLRCSPKSGHDTVSWYQQALGQGPQFIFQYYEEEERQRGNFPDRFSGHQFPNYSSELNVNALLLGDSALYLCASSRMDRGTRGPQHFGDGTRLSIL.

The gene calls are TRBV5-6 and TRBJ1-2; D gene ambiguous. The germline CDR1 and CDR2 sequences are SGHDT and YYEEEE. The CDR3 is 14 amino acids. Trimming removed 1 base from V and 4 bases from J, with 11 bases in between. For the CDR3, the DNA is TGTGCCAGCAGCTTGTGGGCAGCCCGCTATGGCTACACCTTC. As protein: CASSLWAARYGYTF.

As DNA, the CDR3 is TGTGCCAGCAGCTTTGGGGGGGCCAATCAGCCCCAGCATTTT. Protein product: CASSFGGANQPQHF. The chain has TRBV5-5 and TRBJ1-5, with D possibly being TRBD1 (6 bases). Germline-derived CDR1 and CDR2 are SGHKS and YYEKEE (reference sequence). This CDR3 has 14 residues. Deletions cut 2 bases from V and 3 bases from J, with 9 bases between.

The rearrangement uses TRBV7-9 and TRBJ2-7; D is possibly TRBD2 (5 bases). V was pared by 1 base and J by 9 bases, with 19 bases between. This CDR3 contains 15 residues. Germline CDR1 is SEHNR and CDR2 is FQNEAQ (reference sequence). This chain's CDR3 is CASSLGRLDAAGQYF. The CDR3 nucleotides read TGTGCCAGCAGCTTAGGGCGCTTGGACGCGGCGGGGCAGTACTTC.

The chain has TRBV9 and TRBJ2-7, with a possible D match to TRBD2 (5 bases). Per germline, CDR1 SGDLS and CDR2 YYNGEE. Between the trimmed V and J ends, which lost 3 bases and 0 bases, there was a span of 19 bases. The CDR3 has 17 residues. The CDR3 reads CASSGGVFIQCSYEQYF. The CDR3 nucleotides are TGTGCCAGCAGCGGGGGAGTCTTCATACAATGCTCCTACGAGCAGTACTTC.

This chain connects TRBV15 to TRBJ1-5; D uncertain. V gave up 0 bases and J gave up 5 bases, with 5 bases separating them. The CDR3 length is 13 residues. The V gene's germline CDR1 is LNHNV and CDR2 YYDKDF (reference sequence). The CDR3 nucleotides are TGTGCCACCAGCAGAGATCGGGATCAGCCCCAGCATTTT. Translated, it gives CATSRDRDQPQHF.

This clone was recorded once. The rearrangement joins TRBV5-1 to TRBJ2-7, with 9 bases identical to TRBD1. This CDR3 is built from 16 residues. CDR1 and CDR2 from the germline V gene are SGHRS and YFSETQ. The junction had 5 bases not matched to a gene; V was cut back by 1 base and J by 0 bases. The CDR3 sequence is CASSLYGGQGSYEQYF. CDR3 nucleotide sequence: TGCGCCAGCAGCTTGTATGGGGGACAGGGCTCCTACGAGCAGTACTTC.

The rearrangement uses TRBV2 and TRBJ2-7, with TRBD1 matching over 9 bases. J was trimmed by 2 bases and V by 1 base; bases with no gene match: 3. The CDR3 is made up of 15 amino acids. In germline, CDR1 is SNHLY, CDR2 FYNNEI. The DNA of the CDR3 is TGTGCCAGCAGTGAAGAACAGGGGGCCGCCTACGAGCAGTACTTC. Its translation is CASSEEQGAAYEQYF.

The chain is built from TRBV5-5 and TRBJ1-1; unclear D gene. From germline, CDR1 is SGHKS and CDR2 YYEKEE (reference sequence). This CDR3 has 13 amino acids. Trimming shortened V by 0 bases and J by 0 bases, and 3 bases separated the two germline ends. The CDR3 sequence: CASSLDMNTEAFF. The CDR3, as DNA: TGTGCCAGCAGCTTGGACATGAACACTGAAGCTTTCTTT.

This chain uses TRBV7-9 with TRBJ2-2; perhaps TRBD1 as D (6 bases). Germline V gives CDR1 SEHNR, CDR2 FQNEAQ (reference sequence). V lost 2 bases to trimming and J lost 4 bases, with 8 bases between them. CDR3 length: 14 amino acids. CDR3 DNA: TGTGCCAGCAGCTTACAGGGGATCACCGGGGAGCTGTTTTTT. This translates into CASSLQGITGELFF.

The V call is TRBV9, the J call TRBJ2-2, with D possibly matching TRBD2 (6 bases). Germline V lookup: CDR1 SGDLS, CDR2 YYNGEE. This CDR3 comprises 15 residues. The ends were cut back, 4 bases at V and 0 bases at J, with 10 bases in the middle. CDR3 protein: CASSPSASNTGELFF. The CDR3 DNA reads TGTGCCAGCAGCCCTAGCGCCTCGAACACCGGGGAGCTGTTTTTT. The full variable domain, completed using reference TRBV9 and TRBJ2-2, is DSGVTQTPKHLITATGQRVTLRCSPRSGDLSVYWYQQSLDQGLQFLIQYYNGEERAKGNILERFSAQQFPDLHSELNLSSLELGDSALYFCASSPSASNTGELFFGEGSRLTVL.

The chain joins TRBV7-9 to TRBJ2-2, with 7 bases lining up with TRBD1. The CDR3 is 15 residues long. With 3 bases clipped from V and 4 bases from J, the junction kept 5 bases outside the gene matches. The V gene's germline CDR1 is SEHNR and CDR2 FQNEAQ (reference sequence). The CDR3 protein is CASSFTGVITGELFF. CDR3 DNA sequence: TGTGCCAGCAGCTTTACAGGGGTGATCACCGGGGAGCTGTTTTTT.

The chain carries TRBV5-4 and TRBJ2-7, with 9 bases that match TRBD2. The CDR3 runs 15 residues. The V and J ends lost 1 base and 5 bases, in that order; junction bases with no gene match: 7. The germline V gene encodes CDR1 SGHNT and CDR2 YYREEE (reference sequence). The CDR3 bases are TGTGCCAGCAGCTTGCTGCGGGGGGGCCACGACGAGCAGTACTTC. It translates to CASSLLRGGHDEQYF.

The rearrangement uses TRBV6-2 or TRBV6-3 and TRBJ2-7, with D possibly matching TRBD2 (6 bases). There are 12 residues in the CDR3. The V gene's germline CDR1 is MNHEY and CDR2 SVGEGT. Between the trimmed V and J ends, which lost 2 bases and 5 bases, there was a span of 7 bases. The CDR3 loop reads CASSYGRHEQYF. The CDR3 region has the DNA TGTGCCAGCAGTTACGGGAGGCACGAGCAGTACTTC.

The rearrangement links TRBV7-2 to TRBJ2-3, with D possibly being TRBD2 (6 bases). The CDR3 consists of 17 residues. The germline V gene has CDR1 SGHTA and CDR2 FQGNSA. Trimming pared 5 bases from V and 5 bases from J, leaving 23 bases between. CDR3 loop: CASSPPTSWGVEDTQYF. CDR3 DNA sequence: TGTGCCAGCAGCCCGCCGACTAGTTGGGGCGTAGAAGATACGCAGTATTTT.

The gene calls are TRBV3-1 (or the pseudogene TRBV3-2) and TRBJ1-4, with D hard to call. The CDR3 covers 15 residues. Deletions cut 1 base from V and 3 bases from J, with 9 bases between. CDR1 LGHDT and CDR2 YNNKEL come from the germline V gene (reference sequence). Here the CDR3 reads CASSQARAANEKLFF. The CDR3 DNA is TGTGCCAGCAGCCAAGCAAGGGCGGCTAATGAAAAACTGTTTTTT.